Listed below are T cell receptor beta chains from one sample, sequenced in a study of T cells in narcolepsy. Some clones are missing from TCRdb's copy, which holds only in-frame ones; the method was immunoSEQ multiplex PCR. The sample consists of fewer than 40,000 clones, roughly 80% of them appearing once. The sample consisted of memory (CD45RA-) CD4+ T cells from blood. The receptor source for this set is a human donor in good health. Each CDR3 is given with its conserved first and last residue. D genes are given only for firm matches. A clone size is listed for some rows: how often the clone was seen (once, few, many), or a class if it is expanded.

cdr3_nt cdr3_aa v_call cdr3_length clone_size d_call j_call
TGTGCCAGCTCACGGGAAGGAAGGACAGGGAGAGGAGATACGCAGTATTTT CASSREGRTGRGDTQYF TRBV18 17 NA TRBD1 TRBJ2-3
TGTGCCAGCACCGAGGGACTAGCGGACTACAATGAGCAGTTCTTC CASTEGLADYNEQFF TRBV11-2 15 NA TRBD2 TRBJ2-1
TGTGCCAGCTCACTCACAGGGGCCACGAACACTGAAGCTTTCTTT CASSLTGATNTEAFF TRBV18 15 NA TRBD1 TRBJ1-1
TGTGCCAGCAGCCGGGGGCGAGTTGAAGCTTTCTTT CASSRGRVEAFF TRBV5-8 12 few NA TRBJ1-1
TGCGCCAGCAGCCAAGTGGGAGCGACTAAAAACATTCAGTACTTC CASSQVGATKNIQYF TRBV4-1 15 NA NA TRBJ2-4
TGTGCCAGTAGCCCGGACTACAGGGAGGGGAGCTACACCTTC CASSPDYREGSYTF TRBV19 14 NA NA TRBJ1-2
TGTGCCAGCAGCTTAGACTCAGGGAGGGGGGAGACCCAGTACTTC CASSLDSGRGETQYF TRBV7-9 15 NA NA TRBJ2-5
TGTGCCAGCAGCGCTGCTAGCGGGAGGGCCAATGAGCAGTTCTTC CASSAASGRANEQFF TRBV7-8 15 NA TRBD2 TRBJ2-1
TGTGCCAGTACCCCTCGCGTTGGGGGGGCCTCCTACAATGAGCAGTTCTTC CASTPRVGGASYNEQFF TRBV19 17 NA NA TRBJ2-1
TGTGCCAGCAGTGAAAGAGGGACAGCTAACTATGGCTACACCTTC CASSERGTANYGYTF TRBV2 15 few TRBD1 TRBJ1-2
TGTGCCAGCTTTAGGACAGGGCCGAACACTGAAGCTTTCTTT CASFRTGPNTEAFF TRBV5-6 14 NA TRBD1 TRBJ1-1
TGTGCCAGCAGCCAGGGGGGCGCGGGGTACACTGAAGCTTTCTTT CASSQGGAGYTEAFF TRBV14 15 NA NA TRBJ1-1
TGTGCCAGCAGTGGGGCCTCCGGGGAGCTGTTTTTT CASSGASGELFF TRBV25-1 12 NA NA TRBJ2-2
TGTGCCTGGAGTCCCGGGGGAGAGACCCAGTACTTC CAWSPGGETQYF TRBV30 12 NA NA TRBJ2-5
TGTGCCAGCAGCTTAACGCCAGAGAATTATGGCTACACCTTC CASSLTPENYGYTF TRBV7-3 14 NA NA TRBJ1-2
TGTGCCAGCTCACCCACAGGGGGCAGCGTGTTTGGCTACACCTTC CASSPTGGSVFGYTF TRBV18 15 NA TRBD1 TRBJ1-2
TGTGCCAGTAGTATAGATACCGGGACAATCTATGGCTACACCTTC CASSIDTGTIYGYTF TRBV19 15 NA NA TRBJ1-2
TGTGCCAGCGGAAGGGCGACTAGCGGGTTGAATGAGCAGTTCTTC CASGRATSGLNEQFF TRBV19 15 NA TRBD2 TRBJ2-1
TGTGCCACCAGCAGTTCGGGAGTCACAGATACGCAGTATTTT CATSSSGVTDTQYF TRBV15 14 NA NA TRBJ2-3
TGTGTCAGAAGCTTAGTAAAAGAGCGGGAGGTCCCCACAGATACGCAGTATTTT CVRSLVKEREVPTDTQYF TRBV7-5 18 NA NA TRBJ2-3
TGTGCCAGCAGGGATTCCGCCGGTGGGACAGGTTCCGAAAAACTGTTTTTT CASRDSAGGTGSEKLFF TRBV2 17 NA TRBD1 TRBJ1-4
TGTGCCAGTAGTATAGATTGGCAGGGGCTAAAAGGCATTCAGTACTTC CASSIDWQGLKGIQYF TRBV19 16 NA NA TRBJ2-4
TGTGCCAGTACCGGACAGGGACATGGCTACACCTTC CASTGQGHGYTF TRBV19 12 NA TRBD1 TRBJ1-2
TGCGCCAGCAGCCTTTACGGTACGCAGTATTTT CASSLYGTQYF TRBV4-1 11 NA NA TRBJ2-3
TGTGCCAGCAGCTTAGACAGGGGGCCCCTCGATGAGCAGTTCTTC CASSLDRGPLDEQFF TRBV11-2 15 NA TRBD1 TRBJ2-1
TGTGCCATCAGTGAAAGGGTTCGTGGGACCGGGGAGCTGTTTTTT CAISERVRGTGELFF TRBV10-3 15 NA NA TRBJ2-2
TGTGCCAGCAGCCTCTTGAACACTGAAGCTTTCTTT CASSLLNTEAFF TRBV5-4 12 NA NA TRBJ1-1
TGTGCCAGCAGCTTAAGTGGGGGTTCACCCCTCCACTTT CASSLSGGSPLHF TRBV13 13 few NA TRBJ1-6
TGTGCCAGCAGCGTAGCTTCGGCAGGGACTCTTAACTATGGCTACACCTTC CASSVASAGTLNYGYTF TRBV9 17 few NA TRBJ1-2
TGTGCCAGCAGCACAGGGGTAGGGAATGAAAAACTGTTTTTT CASSTGVGNEKLFF TRBV7-9 14 NA TRBD1 TRBJ1-4
TGTGCCAGCAGTTACGGGCCAAGTAATTCACCCCTCCACTTT CASSYGPSNSPLHF TRBV6-5 14 NA NA TRBJ1-6
TGTGCCAGCAGAATTGGGACTAGCGGCCTCGGCACGCAGTATTTT CASRIGTSGLGTQYF TRBV2 15 NA TRBD2 TRBJ2-3
TGTGCCAGCAGCTTAGTCGGGGGCTCTCCCGGAAACACCATATATTTT CASSLVGGSPGNTIYF TRBV11-3 16 once NA TRBJ1-3
TGCGCCAGCAGCACGAACGGGGGCTATGGCTACACCTTC CASSTNGGYGYTF TRBV5-1 13 NA NA TRBJ1-2
TGTGCCTGGATGGGGGGACAGGGGTTTGGCTACACCTTC CAWMGGQGFGYTF TRBV30 13 NA TRBD1 TRBJ1-2
TGCGCCAGCAGCTTGGCCCAGGCTAGCGGGAGGGAGACCCAGTACTTC CASSLAQASGRETQYF TRBV5-1 16 NA TRBD2 TRBJ2-5
TGTGCCAGCAGCAAACCCGTGGGAGGCTACACCTTC CASSKPVGGYTF TRBV7-9 12 NA NA TRBJ1-2
TGTGCCTGGAGTGTAACCGGTTCCTACGAGCAGTACTTC CAWSVTGSYEQYF TRBV30 13 NA NA TRBJ2-7
TGTGCCAGCAGCGTCCAACAGGTTGGGGGTTCACCCCTCCACTTT CASSVQQVGGSPLHF TRBV5-4 15 NA NA TRBJ1-6
TGCGCCAGCGGCCCAAGACTAGCGGGAGGTTACAATGAGCAGTTCTTC CASGPRLAGGYNEQFF TRBV5-1 16 NA TRBD2 TRBJ2-1
TGTGCCAGTAGTATTGACAGGGCCTACGAGCAGTACTTC CASSIDRAYEQYF TRBV19 13 NA TRBD1 TRBJ2-7
TGTGCCAGCCCCAACTCAGCGAACACTGAAGCTTTCTTT CASPNSANTEAFF TRBV6-5 13 NA NA TRBJ1-1
TGTGCCATCACGGGGGAGCTCAATTCACCCCTCCACTTT CAITGELNSPLHF TRBV10-3 13 NA NA TRBJ1-6
TGTGCCAGCAGTGTCTCATTTGGGGGGAACACTGAAGCTTTCTTT CASSVSFGGNTEAFF TRBV6-1 15 NA NA TRBJ1-1
TGTGCCAGCAGCGCCCAGGACGTTCAGCCCCAGCATTTT CASSAQDVQPQHF TRBV7-6 13 NA NA TRBJ1-5
TGTGCCTGGCAGACTAGTAGCTATGAGCAGTTCTTC CAWQTSSYEQFF TRBV30 12 NA NA TRBJ2-1